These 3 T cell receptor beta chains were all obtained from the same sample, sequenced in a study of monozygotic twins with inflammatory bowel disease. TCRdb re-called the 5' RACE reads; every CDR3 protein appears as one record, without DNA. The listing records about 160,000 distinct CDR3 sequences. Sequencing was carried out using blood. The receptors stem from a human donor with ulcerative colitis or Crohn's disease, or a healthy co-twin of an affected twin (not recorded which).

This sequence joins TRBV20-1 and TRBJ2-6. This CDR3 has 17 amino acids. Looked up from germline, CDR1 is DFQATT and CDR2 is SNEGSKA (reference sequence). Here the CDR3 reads CSARDYLSETGANVLTF.

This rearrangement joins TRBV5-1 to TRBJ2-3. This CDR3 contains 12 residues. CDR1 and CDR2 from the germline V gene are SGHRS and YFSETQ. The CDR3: CASRISADTQYF.

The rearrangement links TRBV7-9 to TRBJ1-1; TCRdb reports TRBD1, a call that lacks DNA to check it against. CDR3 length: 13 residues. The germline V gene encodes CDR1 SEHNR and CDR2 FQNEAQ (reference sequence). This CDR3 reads CASSTGQNTEAFF.